The T cell receptor beta chain described here comes from a study of cytomegalovirus exposure and HLA in healthy donors. Across the whole study: It was reported in a later analysis that the 120 validation repertoires used the same platform as the 666 first-cohort repertoires.

V shed 1 base and J 4 bases; nucleotides not matched to a gene: 5. This CDR3 is 14 amino acids long. Germline values: CDR1 SQVTM, CDR2 ANQGSEA. Findings and caveats of the study: Altogether, 150 to 200 TCR beta chains were recorded as cytomegalovirus-associated. Within the approximately 110 validation repertoires, first-cohort TCR clusters tended to co-occur, according to a later analysis. A few of the chains that were CMV-associated were confirmed in vitro to be specific for CMV antigens.

A single count supports this clone. What it recognizes is unknown. The method was immunoSEQ multiplex PCR; TCRdb's version includes in-frame clones alone and lacks a portion of them. This sample has 150,000 to 250,000 clones, with 84% found just once. The source material was PBMCs. V is TRBV29-1 and J is TRBJ1-1; TRBD1 aligns across 8 bases. The sequence derives from a young woman in good health and CMV-seropositive. The CDR3 coding sequence is TGCAGCGTTGAAGGGACAGGGTATAGCACTGAAGCTTTCTTT. Translation: CSVEGTGYSTEAFF.